The source of this TCR beta chain is a study of blood T cell repertoires in COVID-19. Overall study: Italy, Spain and the United States were the sources of the convalescent and acute COVID-19 samples.

Sequenced by immunoSEQ multiplex PCR; TCRdb stores in-frame clones only, minus some. The sample carries fewer than 35,000 clones, nearly 90% recorded once. Germline assignment: CDR1 MGHRA and CDR2 YSYEKL. Trimming shortened V by 5 bases and J by 2 bases, and 10 bases separated the two germline ends. The CDR3 sequence is 14 residues long. The origin of this receptor is a man in his fifties or sixties with active COVID-19. The sequenced sample consisted of peripheral blood. The chain links TRBV4-1 to TRBJ2-1; D is possibly TRBD2 (6 bases). CDR3 bases: TGCGCCAGCAGCTTCGGAGGGGCCTACAATGAGCAGTTCTTC. As protein: CASSFGGAYNEQFF.